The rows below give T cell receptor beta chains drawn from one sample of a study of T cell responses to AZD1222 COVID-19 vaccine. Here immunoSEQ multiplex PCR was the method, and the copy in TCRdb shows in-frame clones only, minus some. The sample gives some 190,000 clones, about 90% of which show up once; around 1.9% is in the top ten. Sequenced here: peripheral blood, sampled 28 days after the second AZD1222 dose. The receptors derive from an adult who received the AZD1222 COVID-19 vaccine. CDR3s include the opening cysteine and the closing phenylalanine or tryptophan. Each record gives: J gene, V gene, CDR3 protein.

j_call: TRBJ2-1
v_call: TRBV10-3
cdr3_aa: CAILGTSGYNEQFF

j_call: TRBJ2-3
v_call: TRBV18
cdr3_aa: CASSPMGRVSTDTQYF

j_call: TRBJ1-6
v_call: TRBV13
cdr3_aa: CASSQLSGQGASYNSPLHF

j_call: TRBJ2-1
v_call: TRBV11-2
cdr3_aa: CASSSLAGPYNEQFF

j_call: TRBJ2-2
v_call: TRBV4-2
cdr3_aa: CASSQGLSPNTGELFF

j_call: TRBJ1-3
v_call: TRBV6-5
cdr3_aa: CASSFGNTIYF

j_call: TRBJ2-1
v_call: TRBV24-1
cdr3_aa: CATSDPSGGKQFF

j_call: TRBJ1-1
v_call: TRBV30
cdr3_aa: CAWSREANTEAFF

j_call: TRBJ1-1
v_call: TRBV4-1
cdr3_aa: CASSQPGQGTEAFF

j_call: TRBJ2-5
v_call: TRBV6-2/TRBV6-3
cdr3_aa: CASSSLTGLQETQYF

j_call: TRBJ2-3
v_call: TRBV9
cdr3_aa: CASSVGKDTQYF

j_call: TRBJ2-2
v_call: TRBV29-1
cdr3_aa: CSAGDTGELFF

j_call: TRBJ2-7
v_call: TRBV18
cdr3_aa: CASSPPVGLAGGPLYEQYF

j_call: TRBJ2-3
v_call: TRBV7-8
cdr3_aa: CASSSGLAGIGSTDTQYF

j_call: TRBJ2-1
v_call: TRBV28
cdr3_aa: CASQSGASGYNEQFF

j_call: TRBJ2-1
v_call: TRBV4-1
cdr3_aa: CASSVQLAGAYNEQFF

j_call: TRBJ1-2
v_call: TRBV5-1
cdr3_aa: CASSLAPTGNYGYTF

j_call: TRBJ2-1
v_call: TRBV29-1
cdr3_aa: CSVTGTALLNEQFF

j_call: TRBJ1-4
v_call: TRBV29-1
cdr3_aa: CSVGEGGGEKLFF

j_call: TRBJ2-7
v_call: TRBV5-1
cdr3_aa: CASSSVGGNEQYF

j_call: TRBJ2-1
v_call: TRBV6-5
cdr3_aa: CASSYSASGVYNEQFF

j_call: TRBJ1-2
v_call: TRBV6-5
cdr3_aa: CASSSSGSSYGYTF

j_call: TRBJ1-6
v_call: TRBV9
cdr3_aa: CASSVQGYNSPLHF

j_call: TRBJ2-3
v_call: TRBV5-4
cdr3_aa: CASRSDLRDTQYF

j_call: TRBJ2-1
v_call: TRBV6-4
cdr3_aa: CASSERSGRGNEQFF

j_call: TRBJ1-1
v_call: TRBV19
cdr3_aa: CATQGFRGINTEAFF

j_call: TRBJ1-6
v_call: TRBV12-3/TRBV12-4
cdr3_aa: CASGRRDNSPLHF

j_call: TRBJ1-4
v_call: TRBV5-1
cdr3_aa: CASSLGGRADEKLFF

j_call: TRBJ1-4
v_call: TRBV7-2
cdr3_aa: CASSLVRGRNEKLFF

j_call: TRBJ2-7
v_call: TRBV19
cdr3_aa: CASTSTEQGNEQYF

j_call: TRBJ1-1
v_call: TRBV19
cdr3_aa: CASRGRNTEAFF

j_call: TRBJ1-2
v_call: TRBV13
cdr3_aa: CASGQGGRGYTF

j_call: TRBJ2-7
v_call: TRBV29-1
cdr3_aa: CSVLRDREPYEQYF

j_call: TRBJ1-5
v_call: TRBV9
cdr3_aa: CASSVVGDSNQPQHF

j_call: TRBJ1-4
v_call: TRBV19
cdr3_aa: CASMSNPGATNEKLFF

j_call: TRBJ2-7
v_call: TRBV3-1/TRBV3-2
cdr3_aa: CASSHFGLAGGMAEQYF